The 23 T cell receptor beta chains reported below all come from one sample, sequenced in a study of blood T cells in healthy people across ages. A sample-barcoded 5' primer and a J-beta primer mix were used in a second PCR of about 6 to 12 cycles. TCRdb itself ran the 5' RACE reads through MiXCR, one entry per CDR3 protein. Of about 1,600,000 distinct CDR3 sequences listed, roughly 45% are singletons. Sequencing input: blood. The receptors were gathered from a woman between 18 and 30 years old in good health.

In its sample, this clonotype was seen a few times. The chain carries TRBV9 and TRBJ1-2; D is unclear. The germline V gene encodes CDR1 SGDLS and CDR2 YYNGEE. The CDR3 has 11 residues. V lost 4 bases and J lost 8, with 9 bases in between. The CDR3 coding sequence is TGTGCCAGCAGCTCCACGAAGGGCTACACCTTC. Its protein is CASSSTKGYTF.

CDR3 loop: CASSEGSLQETQYF. In nucleotides, the CDR3 is TGCGCCAGCAGTGAGGGGAGCCTTCAAGAGACCCAGTACTTC. V gene TRBV10-1 combines with J gene TRBJ2-5; TRBD2 might be the D (5 bases). CDR3 length: 14 amino acids. Per germline, CDR1 WNHNN and CDR2 SYGVQD (reference sequence). Trimming removed 2 bases from V and 2 bases from J, with 9 bases in between.

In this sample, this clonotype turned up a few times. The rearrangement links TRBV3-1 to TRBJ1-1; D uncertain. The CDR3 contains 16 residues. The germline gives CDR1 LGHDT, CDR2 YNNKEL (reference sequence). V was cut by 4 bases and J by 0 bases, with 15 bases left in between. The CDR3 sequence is CASSLGLAGMNTEAFF. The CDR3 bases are TGTGCCAGCAGCCTGGGTCTAGCGGGTATGAACACTGAAGCTTTCTTT.

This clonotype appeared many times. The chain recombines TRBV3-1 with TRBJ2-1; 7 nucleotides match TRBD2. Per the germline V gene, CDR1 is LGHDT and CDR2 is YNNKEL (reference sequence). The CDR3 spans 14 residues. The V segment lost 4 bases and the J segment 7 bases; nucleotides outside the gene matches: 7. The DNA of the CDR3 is TGTGCCAGCAGCCCTGTCCTAGCGGAAAATGAGCAGTTCTTC. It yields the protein CASSPVLAENEQFF.

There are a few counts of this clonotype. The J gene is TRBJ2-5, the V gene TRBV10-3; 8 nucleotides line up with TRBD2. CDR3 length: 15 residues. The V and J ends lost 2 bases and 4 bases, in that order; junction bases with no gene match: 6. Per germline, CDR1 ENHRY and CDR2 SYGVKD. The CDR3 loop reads CAISEQAGAGETQYF. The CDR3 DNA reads TGTGCCATCAGTGAGCAAGCGGGGGCCGGAGAGACCCAGTACTTC.

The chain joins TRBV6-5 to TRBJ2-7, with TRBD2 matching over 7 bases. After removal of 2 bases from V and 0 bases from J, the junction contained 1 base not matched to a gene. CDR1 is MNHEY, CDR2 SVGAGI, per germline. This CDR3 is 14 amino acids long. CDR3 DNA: TGTGCCAGCAGTTACAGGGACTACTCCTACGAGCAGTACTTC. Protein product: CASSYRDYSYEQYF.

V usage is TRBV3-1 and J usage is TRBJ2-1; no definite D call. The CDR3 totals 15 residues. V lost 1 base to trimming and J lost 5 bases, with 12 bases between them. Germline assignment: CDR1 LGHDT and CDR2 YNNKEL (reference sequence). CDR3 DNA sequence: TGTGCCAGCAGCCAAGTTCCGCGGACGGACAATGAGCAGTTCTTC. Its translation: CASSQVPRTDNEQFF.

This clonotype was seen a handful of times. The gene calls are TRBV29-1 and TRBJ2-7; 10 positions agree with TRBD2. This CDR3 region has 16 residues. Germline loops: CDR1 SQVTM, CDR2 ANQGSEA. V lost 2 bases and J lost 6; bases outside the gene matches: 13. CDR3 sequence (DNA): TGCAGCGTTGAAATCGCACTAGCGGGACGCTATGGCGAGCAGTACTTC. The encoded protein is CSVEIALAGRYGEQYF.

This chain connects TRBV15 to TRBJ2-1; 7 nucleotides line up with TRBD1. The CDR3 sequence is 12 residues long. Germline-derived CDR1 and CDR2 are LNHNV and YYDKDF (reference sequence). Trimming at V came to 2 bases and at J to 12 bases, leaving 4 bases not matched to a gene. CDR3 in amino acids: CATSRTGDGQFF. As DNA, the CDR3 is TGTGCCACCAGCAGAACAGGGGATGGGCAGTTCTTC. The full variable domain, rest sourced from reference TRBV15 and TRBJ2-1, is DAMVIQNPRYQVTQFGKPVTLSCSQTLNHNVMYWYQQKSSQAPKLLFHYYDKDFNNEADTPDNFQSRRPNTSFCFLDIRSPGLGDTAMYLCATSRTGDGQFFGPGTRLTVL.

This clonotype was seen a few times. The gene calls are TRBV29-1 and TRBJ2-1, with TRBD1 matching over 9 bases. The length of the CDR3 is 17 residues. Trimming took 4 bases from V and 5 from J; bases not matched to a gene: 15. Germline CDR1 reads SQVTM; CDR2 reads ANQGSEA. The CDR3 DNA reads TGCAGCGTTGGGTCCTATTCCCGGGACAGGGTAAACAATGAGCAGTTCTTC. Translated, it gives CSVGSYSRDRVNNEQFF.

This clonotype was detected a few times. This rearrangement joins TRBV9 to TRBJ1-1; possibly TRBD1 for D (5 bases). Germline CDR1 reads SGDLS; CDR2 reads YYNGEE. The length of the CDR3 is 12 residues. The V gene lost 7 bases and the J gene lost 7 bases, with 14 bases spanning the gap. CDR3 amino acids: CASGQGTDEAFF. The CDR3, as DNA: TGTGCCAGCGGGCAGGGAACTGATGAAGCTTTCTTT.

CDR3 loop: CSARSMSDQETQYF. CDR3 bases: TGCAGTGCTAGAAGCATGTCAGACCAAGAGACCCAGTACTTC. The V and J genes are TRBV20-1 and TRBJ2-5; no reliable D call. The germline gives CDR1 DFQATT, CDR2 SNEGSKA (reference sequence). The germline V and J ends were trimmed by 2 bases and 0 bases, with 10 bases remaining between them. CDR3 length: 14 residues.

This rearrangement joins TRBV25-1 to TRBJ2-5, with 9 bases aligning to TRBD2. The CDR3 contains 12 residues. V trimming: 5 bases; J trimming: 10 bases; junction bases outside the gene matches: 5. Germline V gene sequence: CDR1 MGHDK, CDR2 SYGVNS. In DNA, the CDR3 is TGTGCCAGCAGTAGCGGGGGGCCCAACCAGTACTTC. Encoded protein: CASSSGGPNQYF.

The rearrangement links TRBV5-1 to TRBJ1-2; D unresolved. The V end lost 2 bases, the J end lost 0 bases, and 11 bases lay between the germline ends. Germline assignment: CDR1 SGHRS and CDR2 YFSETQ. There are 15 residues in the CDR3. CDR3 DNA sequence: TGCGCCAGCAGCTTCGGAGGGAAGACTAACTATGGCTACACCTTC. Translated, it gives CASSFGGKTNYGYTF.

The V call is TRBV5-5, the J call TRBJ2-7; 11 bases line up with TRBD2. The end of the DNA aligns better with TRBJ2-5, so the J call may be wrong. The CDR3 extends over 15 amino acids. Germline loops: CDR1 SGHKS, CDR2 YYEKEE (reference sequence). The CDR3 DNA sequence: TGTGCCAGCAGCTTGGTAGCGGGGGGGATAGAGACCCAGTACTTC. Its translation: CASSLVAGGIETQYF.

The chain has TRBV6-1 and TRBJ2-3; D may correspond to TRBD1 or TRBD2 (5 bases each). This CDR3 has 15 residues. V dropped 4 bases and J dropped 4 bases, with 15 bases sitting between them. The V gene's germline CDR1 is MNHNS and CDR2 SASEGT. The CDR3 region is CASSVVSGAPDTQYF. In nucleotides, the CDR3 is TGTGCCAGCAGTGTCGTCTCCGGGGCCCCAGATACGCAGTATTTT.

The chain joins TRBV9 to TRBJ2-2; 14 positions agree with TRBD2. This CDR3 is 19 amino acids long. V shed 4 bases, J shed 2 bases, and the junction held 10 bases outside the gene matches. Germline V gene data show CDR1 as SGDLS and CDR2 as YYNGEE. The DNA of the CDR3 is TGTGCCAGCAGCTTTTCGGGACTAGCGGGGGAACCTAACACCGGGGAGCTGTTTTTT. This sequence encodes CASSFSGLAGEPNTGELFF.

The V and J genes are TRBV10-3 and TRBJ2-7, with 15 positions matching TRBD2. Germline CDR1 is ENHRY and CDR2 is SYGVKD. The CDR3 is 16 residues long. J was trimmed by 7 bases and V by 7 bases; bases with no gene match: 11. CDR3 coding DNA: TGTGCCATCATGTTGGGACTAGCGGGGGGAGACAATGAGCAGTACTTC. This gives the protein CAIMLGLAGGDNEQYF.

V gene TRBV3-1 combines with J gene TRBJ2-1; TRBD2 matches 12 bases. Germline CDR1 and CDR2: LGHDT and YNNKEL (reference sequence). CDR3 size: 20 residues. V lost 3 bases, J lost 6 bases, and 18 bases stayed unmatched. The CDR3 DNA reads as TGTGCCAGCAGCCAGATTAGACCTGGACTAGCGGGATTCGGCCTCAATGAGCAGTTCTTC. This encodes CASSQIRPGLAGFGLNEQFF.

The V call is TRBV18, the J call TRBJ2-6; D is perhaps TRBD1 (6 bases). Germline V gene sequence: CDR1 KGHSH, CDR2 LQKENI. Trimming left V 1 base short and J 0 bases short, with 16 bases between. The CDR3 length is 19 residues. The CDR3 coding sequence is TGTGCCAGCTCACCACAATTACAGGGACCCTCCTCTGGGGCCAACGTCCTGACTTTC. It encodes CASSPQLQGPSSGANVLTF.

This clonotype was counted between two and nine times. CDR3 bases: TGTGCCAGCACCGAACTAGCGGCCCTAGCCAAAAACATTCAGTACTTC. Translated: CASTELAALAKNIQYF. The J gene is TRBJ2-4, the V gene TRBV12-3 or TRBV12-4, with 8 bases identical to TRBD2. The CDR3 runs to 16 residues. The V and J ends lost 7 bases and 0 bases, in that order; junction bases with no gene match: 8.

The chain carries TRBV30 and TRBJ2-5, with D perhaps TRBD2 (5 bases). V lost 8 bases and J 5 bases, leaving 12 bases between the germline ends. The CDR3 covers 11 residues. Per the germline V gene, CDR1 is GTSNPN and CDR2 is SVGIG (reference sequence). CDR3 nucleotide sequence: TGTGCCAGAGCACGAGGGGAGACCCAGTACTTC. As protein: CARARGETQYF.

The CDR3 reads CASTELLPRYGYTF. In DNA, the CDR3 is TGTGCCAGCACCGAGCTCCTCCCCCGCTATGGCTACACCTTC. J is TRBJ1-2 and V is TRBV2; D is unclear. Per germline, CDR1 SNHLY and CDR2 FYNNEI. This CDR3 contains 14 residues. Trimming stripped 7 bases from V and 4 bases from J, with 16 bases between. Filled out from reference TRBV2 and TRBJ1-2, the complete variable domain reads EPEVTQTPSHQVTQMGQEVILRCVPISNHLYFYWYRQILGQKVEFLVSFYNNEISEKSEIFDDQFSVERPDGSNFTLKIRSTKLEDSAMYFCASTELLPRYGYTFGSGTRLTVV.